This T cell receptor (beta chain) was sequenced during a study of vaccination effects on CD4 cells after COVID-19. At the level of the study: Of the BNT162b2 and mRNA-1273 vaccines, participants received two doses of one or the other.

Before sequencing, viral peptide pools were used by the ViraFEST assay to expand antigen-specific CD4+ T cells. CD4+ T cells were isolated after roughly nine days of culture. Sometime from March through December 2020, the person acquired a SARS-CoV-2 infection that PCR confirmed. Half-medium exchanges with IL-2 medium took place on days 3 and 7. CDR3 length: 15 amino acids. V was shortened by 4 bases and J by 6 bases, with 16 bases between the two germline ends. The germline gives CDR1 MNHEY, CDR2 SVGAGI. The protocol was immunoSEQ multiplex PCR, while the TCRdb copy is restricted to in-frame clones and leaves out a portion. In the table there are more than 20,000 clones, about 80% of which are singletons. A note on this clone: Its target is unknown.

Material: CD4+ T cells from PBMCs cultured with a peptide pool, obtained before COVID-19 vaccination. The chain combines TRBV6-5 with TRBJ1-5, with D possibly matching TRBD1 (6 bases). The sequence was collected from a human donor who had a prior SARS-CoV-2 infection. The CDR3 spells CASSSRGQRSQPQHF. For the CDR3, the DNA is TGTGCCAGCAGTTCCCGAGGACAGAGGAGTCAGCCCCAGCATTTT.